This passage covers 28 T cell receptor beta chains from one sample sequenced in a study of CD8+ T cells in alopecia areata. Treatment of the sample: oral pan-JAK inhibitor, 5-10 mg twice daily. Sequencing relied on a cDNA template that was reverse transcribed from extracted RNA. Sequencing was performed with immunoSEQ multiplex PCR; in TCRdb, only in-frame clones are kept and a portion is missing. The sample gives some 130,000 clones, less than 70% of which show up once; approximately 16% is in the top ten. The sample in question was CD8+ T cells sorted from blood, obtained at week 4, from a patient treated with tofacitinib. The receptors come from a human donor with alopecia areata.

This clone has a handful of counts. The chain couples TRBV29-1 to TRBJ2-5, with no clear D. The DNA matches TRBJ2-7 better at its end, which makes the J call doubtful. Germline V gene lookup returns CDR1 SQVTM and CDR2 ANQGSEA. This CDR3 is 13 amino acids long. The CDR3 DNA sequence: TGCAGCGTTGACGATGGCGGCCGCTACGAGCAGTACTTC. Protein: CSVDDGGRYEQYF.

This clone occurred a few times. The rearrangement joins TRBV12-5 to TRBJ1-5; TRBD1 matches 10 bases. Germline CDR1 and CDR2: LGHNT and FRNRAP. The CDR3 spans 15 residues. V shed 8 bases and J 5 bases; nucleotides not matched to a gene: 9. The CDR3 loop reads CASRKGTGAYQPQHF. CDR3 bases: TGTGCTAGTCGGAAGGGGACAGGGGCATATCAGCCCCAGCATTTT.

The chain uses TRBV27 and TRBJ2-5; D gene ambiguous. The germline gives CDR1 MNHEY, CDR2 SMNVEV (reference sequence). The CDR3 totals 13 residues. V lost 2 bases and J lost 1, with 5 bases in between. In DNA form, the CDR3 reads TGTGCCAGCAGTTTAGTCGGCCAAGAGACCCAGTACTTC. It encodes CASSLVGQETQYF.

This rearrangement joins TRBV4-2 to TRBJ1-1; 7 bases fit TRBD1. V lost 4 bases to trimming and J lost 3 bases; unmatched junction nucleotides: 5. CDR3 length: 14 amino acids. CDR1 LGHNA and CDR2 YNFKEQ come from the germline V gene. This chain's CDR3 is CASSPTGVYTEAFF. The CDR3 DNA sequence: TGTGCCAGCAGCCCTACAGGGGTTTACACTGAAGCTTTCTTT.

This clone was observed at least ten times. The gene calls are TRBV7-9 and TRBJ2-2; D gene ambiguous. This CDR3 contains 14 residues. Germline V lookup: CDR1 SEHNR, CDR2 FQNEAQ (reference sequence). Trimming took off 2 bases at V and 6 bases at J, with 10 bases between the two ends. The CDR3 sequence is CASSLRASAGELFF. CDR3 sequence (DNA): TGTGCCAGCAGCTTACGGGCGAGCGCCGGGGAGCTGTTTTTT.

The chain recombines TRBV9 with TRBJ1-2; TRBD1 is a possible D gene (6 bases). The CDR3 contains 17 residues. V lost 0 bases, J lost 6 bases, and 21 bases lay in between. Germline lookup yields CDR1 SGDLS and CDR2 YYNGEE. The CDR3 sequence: CASSVEQGGPTNDGYTF. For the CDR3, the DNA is TGTGCCAGCAGCGTAGAACAGGGAGGCCCTACTAATGATGGCTACACCTTC.

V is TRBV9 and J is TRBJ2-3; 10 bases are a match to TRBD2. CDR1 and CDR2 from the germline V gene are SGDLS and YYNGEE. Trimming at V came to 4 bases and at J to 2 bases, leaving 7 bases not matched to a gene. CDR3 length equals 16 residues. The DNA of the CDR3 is TGTGCCAGCAGCCTTCTAGCGGGGGACTCCACAGATACGCAGTATTTT. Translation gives CASSLLAGDSTDTQYF.

CDR3 nucleotide sequence: TGTGCTAGTGGCTGGGCTGGTAATGAGCAGTTCTTC. Translating gives CASGWAGNEQFF. The chain combines TRBV12-5 with TRBJ2-1; D gene uncertain. V dropped 6 bases and J dropped 7 bases, with 10 bases sitting between them. There are 12 residues in the CDR3. Looked up from germline, CDR1 is LGHNT and CDR2 is FRNRAP.

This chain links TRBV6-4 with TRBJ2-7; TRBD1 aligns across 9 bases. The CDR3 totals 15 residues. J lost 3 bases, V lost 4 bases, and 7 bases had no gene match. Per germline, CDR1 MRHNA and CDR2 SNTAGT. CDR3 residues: CASSVGQGEVYEQYF. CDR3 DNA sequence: TGTGCCAGCAGTGTGGGACAGGGTGAAGTCTACGAGCAGTACTTC.

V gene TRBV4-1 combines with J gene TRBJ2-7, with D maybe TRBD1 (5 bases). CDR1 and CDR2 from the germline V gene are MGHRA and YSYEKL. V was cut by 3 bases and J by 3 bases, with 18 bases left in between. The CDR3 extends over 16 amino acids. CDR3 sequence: CASSQAAGRSVYEQYF. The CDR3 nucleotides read TGCGCCAGCAGCCAGGCAGCAGGGCGAAGCGTCTACGAGCAGTACTTC.

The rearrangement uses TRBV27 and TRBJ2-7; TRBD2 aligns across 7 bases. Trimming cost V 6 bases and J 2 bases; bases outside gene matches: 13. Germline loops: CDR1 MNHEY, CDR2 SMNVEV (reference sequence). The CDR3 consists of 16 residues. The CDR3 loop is CASSRLSGVGAYEQYF. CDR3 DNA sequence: TGTGCCAGCAGCCGCTTAAGCGGGGTTGGGGCCTACGAGCAGTACTTC.

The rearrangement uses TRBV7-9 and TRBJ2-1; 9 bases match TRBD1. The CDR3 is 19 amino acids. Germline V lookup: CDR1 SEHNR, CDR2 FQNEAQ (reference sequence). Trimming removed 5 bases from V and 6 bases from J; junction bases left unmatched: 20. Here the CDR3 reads CASSPTGTGTRLGANEQFF. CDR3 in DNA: TGTGCCAGCAGCCCTACCGGGACAGGGACAAGGCTAGGGGCCAATGAGCAGTTCTTC. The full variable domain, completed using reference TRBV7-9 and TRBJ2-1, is DTGVSQNPRHKITKRGQNVTFRCDPISEHNRLYWYRQTLGQGPEFLTYFQNEAQLEKSRLLSDRFSAERPKGSFSTLEIQRTEQGDSAMYLCASSPTGTGTRLGANEQFFGPGTRLTVL.

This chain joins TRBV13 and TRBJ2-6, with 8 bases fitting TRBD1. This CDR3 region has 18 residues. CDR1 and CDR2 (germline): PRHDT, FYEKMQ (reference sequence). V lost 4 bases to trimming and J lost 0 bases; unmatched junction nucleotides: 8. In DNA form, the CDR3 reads TGTGCCAGCAGCTCGACAGGGGAAGAACACTCTGGGGCCAACGTCCTGACTTTC. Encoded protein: CASSSTGEEHSGANVLTF.

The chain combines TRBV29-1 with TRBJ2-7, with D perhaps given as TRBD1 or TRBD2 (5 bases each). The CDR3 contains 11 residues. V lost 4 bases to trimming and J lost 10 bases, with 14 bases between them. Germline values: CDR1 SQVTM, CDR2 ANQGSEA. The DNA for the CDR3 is TGCAGCGTTGTAGCTCAGGGAGACCAGTACTTC. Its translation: CSVVAQGDQYF.

For the CDR3, the DNA is TGTGCCAGCAGTACGGCAGGCGGCCCCTCTGGCTACACCTTC. This gives the protein CASSTAGGPSGYTF. The chain combines TRBV6-1 with TRBJ1-2; D is ambiguous. Germline V gene sequence: CDR1 MNHNS, CDR2 SASEGT. Deletions cut 5 bases from V and 7 bases from J, with 17 bases between. This CDR3 has 14 amino acids.

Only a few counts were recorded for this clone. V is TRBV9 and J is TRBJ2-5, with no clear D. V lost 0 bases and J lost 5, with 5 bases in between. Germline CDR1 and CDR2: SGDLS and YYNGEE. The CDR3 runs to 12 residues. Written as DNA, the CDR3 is TGTGCCAGCAGCGTAGGGGGTGAGACCCAGTACTTC. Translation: CASSVGGETQYF.

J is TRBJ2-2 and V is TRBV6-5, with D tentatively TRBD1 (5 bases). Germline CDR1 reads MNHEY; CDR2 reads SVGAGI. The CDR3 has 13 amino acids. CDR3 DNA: TGTGGAACGACAGAACCTTATACCGGGGAGCTGTTTTTT. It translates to CGTTEPYTGELFF.

CDR3 region: CASSLADRGRDIQYF. The DNA of the CDR3 is TGTGCCAGCAGCTTAGCCGACAGGGGGCGAGACATTCAGTACTTC. The V call is TRBV7-9, the J call TRBJ2-4, with 10 nucleotides matching TRBD1. The CDR3 consists of 15 residues. Germline loops: CDR1 SEHNR, CDR2 FQNEAQ (reference sequence). Trimming at V came to 0 bases and at J to 8 bases, leaving 4 bases not matched to a gene.

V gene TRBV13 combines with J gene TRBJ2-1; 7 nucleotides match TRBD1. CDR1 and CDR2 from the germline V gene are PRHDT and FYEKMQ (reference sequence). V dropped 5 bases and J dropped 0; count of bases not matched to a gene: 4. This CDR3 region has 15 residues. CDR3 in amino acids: CASSLRDSSYNEQFF. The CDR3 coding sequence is TGTGCCAGCAGCCTCCGGGACAGCTCCTACAATGAGCAGTTCTTC.

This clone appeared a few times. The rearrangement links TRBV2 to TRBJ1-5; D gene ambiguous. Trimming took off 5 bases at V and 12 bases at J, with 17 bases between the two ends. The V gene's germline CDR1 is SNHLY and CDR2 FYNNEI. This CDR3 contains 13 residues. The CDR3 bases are TGTGCCAGCAGTTGGGTCTCGCCAGAACTCCAGCATTTT. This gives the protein CASSWVSPELQHF.

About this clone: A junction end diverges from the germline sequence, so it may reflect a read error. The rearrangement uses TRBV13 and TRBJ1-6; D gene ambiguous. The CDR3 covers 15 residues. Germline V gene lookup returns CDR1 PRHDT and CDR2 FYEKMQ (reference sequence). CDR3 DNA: TGTACCAGCAGCCAACAAGCCAGGCGAGGTTCACCCCTCCACTTT. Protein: CTSSQQARRGSPLHF.

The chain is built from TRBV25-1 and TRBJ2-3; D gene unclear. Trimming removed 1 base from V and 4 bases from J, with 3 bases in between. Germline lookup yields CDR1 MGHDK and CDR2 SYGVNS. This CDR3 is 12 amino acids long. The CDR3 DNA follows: TGTGCCAGCAGTGAATCTTCAGATACGCAGTATTTT. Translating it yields CASSESSDTQYF.

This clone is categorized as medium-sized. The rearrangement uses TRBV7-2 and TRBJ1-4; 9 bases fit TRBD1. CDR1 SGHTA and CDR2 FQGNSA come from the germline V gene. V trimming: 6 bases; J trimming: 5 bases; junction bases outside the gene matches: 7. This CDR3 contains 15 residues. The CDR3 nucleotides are TGTGCCAGCAGTCACGGGACAGGGAAAAATGAAAAACTGTTTTTT. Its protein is CASSHGTGKNEKLFF.

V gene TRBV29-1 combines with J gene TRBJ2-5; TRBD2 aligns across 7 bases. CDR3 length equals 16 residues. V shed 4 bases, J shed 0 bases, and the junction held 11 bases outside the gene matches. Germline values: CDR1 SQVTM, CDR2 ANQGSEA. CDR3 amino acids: CSVGAPGTTYQETQYF. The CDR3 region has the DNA TGCAGCGTTGGAGCGCCTGGGACTACCTACCAAGAGACCCAGTACTTC.

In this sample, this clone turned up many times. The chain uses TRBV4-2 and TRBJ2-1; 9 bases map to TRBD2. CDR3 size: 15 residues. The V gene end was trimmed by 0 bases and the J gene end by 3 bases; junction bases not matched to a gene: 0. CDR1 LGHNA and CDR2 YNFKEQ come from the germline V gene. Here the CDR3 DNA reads TGTGCCAGCAGCCAAGAGCGGGGGGGCTACAATGAGCAGTTCTTC. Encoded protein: CASSQERGGYNEQFF.

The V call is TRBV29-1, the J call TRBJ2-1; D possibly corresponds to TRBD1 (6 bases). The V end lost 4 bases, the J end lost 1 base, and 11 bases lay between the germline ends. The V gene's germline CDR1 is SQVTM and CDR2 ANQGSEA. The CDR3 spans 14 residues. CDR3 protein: CSVGGGNSYNEQFF. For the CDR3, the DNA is TGCAGCGTTGGAGGGGGAAATTCCTACAATGAGCAGTTCTTC.

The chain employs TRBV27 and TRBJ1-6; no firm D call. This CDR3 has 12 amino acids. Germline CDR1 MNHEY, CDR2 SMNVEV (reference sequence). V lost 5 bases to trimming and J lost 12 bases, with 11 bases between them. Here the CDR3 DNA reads TGTGCCAGCAGTCCCGTCCCTGGACCCCTCCACTTT. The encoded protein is CASSPVPGPLHF.

CDR3 amino acids: CASSQHLRDNYGYTF. DNA of the CDR3: TGCGCCAGCAGCCAACATCTCAGGGATAACTATGGCTACACCTTC. The chain is built from TRBV4-1 and TRBJ1-2; a possible D gene is TRBD1 (5 bases). Germline assignment: CDR1 MGHRA and CDR2 YSYEKL. The CDR3 covers 15 residues. V shed 2 bases and J shed 1 base, with 11 bases lying between them.